The 10 T cell receptor beta chains listed next were all sequenced from one sample in a study of blood T cell repertoires in COVID-19. Sequenced by immunoSEQ multiplex PCR; TCRdb stores in-frame clones only, minus some. The sample includes about 310,000 clones, roughly 87% of them seen just once. The sequenced sample consisted of peripheral blood. These receptor sequences come from a man between 45 and 60 years old with active or convalescent COVID-19.

Note on this clone: The sample holds other DNA sequences that translate to the same CDR3. The J gene is TRBJ1-2, the V gene TRBV27, with TRBD1 matching over 7 bases. This CDR3 region has 13 residues. Per the germline V gene, CDR1 is MNHEY and CDR2 is SMNVEV (reference sequence). J gave up 2 bases and V 5 bases, and 2 bases lay outside the gene matches. The CDR3 DNA sequence: TGTGCCAGCAGTCCAGGGGGGAACTATGGCTACACCTTC. It specifies CASSPGGNYGYTF.

As for this clone: The identical CDR3 is also encoded by other nucleotide sequences in the sample. The chain recombines TRBV9 with TRBJ1-2; D not resolved. Trimming took off 0 bases at V and 2 bases at J, with 8 bases between the two ends. Germline assignment: CDR1 SGDLS and CDR2 YYNGEE. The CDR3 loop spans 14 amino acids. CDR3 protein: CASSVGTGNYGYTF. The CDR3 DNA follows: TGTGCCAGCAGCGTAGGGACGGGGAACTATGGCTACACCTTC. The whole variable domain, remainder taken from reference TRBV9 and TRBJ1-2, is DSGVTQTPKHLITATGQRVTLRCSPRSGDLSVYWYQQSLDQGLQFLIQYYNGEERAKGNILERFSAQQFPDLHSELNLSSLELGDSALYFCASSVGTGNYGYTFGSGTRLTVV.

The chain employs TRBV7-9 and TRBJ2-3; TRBD2 matches at 9 bases. Germline V gene lookup returns CDR1 SEHNR and CDR2 FQNEAQ (reference sequence). V lost 1 base and J lost 1; bases outside the gene matches: 6. The CDR3 sequence is 17 residues long. In DNA, the CDR3 is TGTGCCAGCAGCTTAGTATATCAGCGGGGGGGCACAGATACGCAGTATTTT. It yields the protein CASSLVYQRGGTDTQYF.

This clone was seen just once. The V and J genes are TRBV6-2 or TRBV6-3 and TRBJ1-2, with no clear D. The CDR3 runs 13 residues. V was pared by 5 bases and J by 7 bases, with 14 bases between. The germline gives CDR1 MNHEY, CDR2 SVGEGT. The CDR3 DNA is TGTGCCAGCAGTCCCTCGTCGTGGAGTGGCTACACCTTC. It specifies CASSPSSWSGYTF.

The rearrangement joins TRBV18 to TRBJ2-5; D is perhaps TRBD1 (6 bases). The CDR3 has 13 residues. Trimming removed 1 base at V and 4 bases at J, with 7 bases between. Germline V gene sequence: CDR1 KGHSH, CDR2 LQKENI. The CDR3 sequence: CASSPQGVETQYF. As DNA, the CDR3 is TGTGCCAGCTCACCACAGGGGGTAGAGACCCAGTACTTC.

The chain combines TRBV19 with TRBJ1-1; TRBD1 might be the D (6 bases). Trimming shortened V by 4 bases and J by 11 bases, and 17 bases separated the two germline ends. The germline gives CDR1 LNHDA, CDR2 SQIVND (reference sequence). The CDR3 extends over 13 amino acids. CDR3 residues: CASSRETGLGAFF. DNA of the CDR3: TGTGCCAGTAGTAGGGAGACAGGTTTGGGGGCTTTCTTT.

The V and J genes are TRBV19 and TRBJ2-1, with D perhaps matching TRBD2 (5 bases). Trimming cost V 7 bases and J 3 bases, with 25 bases left between them. This CDR3 comprises 18 residues. Per germline, CDR1 LNHDA and CDR2 SQIVND (reference sequence). CDR3 in DNA: TGTGCCAGTAAGGAGCGTAGGGCGGGCGGACCACTCTACAATGAGCAGTTCTTC. It is translated as CASKERRAGGPLYNEQFF.

The rearrangement links TRBV7-9 to TRBJ2-1; 8 bases fit TRBD2. In germline, CDR1 is SEHNR, CDR2 FQNEAQ (reference sequence). This CDR3 is built from 15 residues. V shed 5 bases and J 3 bases; nucleotides not matched to a gene: 6. The CDR3 DNA follows: TGTGCCAGCAGCCAAACCGGGACTAGCTACAATGAGCAGTTCTTC. The encoded protein is CASSQTGTSYNEQFF.

This rearrangement joins TRBV4-3 to TRBJ1-3; D is unclear. V dropped 0 bases and J dropped 0 bases, with 9 bases sitting between them. This CDR3 is built from 16 residues. Looked up from germline, CDR1 is LGHNA and CDR2 is YSLEER. The CDR3, as DNA: TGCGCCAGCAGCCAAGATTCTTCGTCCTCTGGAAACACCATATATTTT. As protein: CASSQDSSSSGNTIYF.

The chain links TRBV3-1 (or the pseudogene TRBV3-2) to TRBJ1-3, with D tentatively TRBD1 (5 bases). The CDR3 has 15 amino acids. The germline V gene has CDR1 LGHDT and CDR2 YNNKEL (reference sequence). Between the trimmed V and J ends, which lost 5 bases and 1 base, there was a span of 12 bases. DNA of the CDR3: TGTGCCAGCAGCTCAGGGTTCTGGTCTGGAAACACCATATATTTT. It codes for CASSSGFWSGNTIYF.